A single sample is the source of the 21 T cell receptor beta chains below, sequenced in a study of T-cell memory formation after mild COVID-19. TCRdb ran MiXCR on the 5' RACE reads and lists one entry per CDR3 protein. The profile shows 120,000 or so distinct CDR3 sequences, approximately 6.2% of them singletons. The sample was PBMCs or a T cell subset sorted from them (not recorded which). The source of these receptors is an adult woman who had mild COVID-19 (a few samples of this study predate the infection). Cell type and time point are not known.

Turning to this clonotype: A junction boundary mismatches the germline segment, possibly from a read error. J is TRBJ2-3 and V is TRBV24-1; 12 bases line up with TRBD2. In germline, CDR1 is KGHDR, CDR2 SFDVKD. The CDR3 is 17 amino acids. The CDR3 DNA sequence: TGTGCCACCAGTGATTCCTCTAGCGGGAGGGCCACAGGTACGCAGTATTTT. The encoded protein is CATSDSSSGRATGTQYF.

This clonotype was seen more than once but under ten times. The V gene is TRBV10-3, the J gene TRBJ1-2, with a possible D match to TRBD1 (5 bases). This CDR3 spans 14 amino acids. Deletions cut 11 bases from V and 1 base from J, with 17 bases between. Germline V CDR1 and CDR2: ENHRY, SYGVKD. CDR3 coding DNA: TGTGCCGCACAGACAGACACTCTTAACTATGGCTACACCTTC. Its translation is CAAQTDTLNYGYTF.

The chain couples TRBV12-3 or TRBV12-4 to TRBJ1-2, with a tentative D call TRBD1 (6 bases). Trimming removed 6 bases from V and 8 bases from J, with 22 bases in between. The CDR3 spans 15 residues. In nucleotides, the CDR3 is TGTGCCAGCAGCCCTGGGCAGGGGCAAACGGGGGGCTACACCTTC. Translating it yields CASSPGQGQTGGYTF.

This clonotype appeared many times. The chain recombines TRBV5-1 with TRBJ1-5; D might be TRBD1 (5 bases). Germline V gene data show CDR1 as SGHRS and CDR2 as YFSETQ. This CDR3 has 18 amino acids. Trimming pared 4 bases from V and 0 bases from J, leaving 20 bases between. CDR3 loop: CASSPVPRGGYSNQPQHF. The CDR3 DNA reads as TGCGCCAGCAGCCCGGTCCCGAGGGGAGGGTATAGCAATCAGCCCCAGCATTTT.

This clonotype was counted between two and nine times. The rearrangement joins TRBV20-1 to TRBJ1-2, with D possibly being TRBD1 (6 bases). This CDR3 contains 16 residues. Trimming left V 0 bases short and J 0 bases short, with 14 bases between. Germline assignment: CDR1 DFQATT and CDR2 SNEGSKA (reference sequence). The CDR3 bases are TGCAGTGCTAGAGATGTGAGGCAGGGGTCTAACTATGGCTACACCTTC. As protein: CSARDVRQGSNYGYTF.

The sample holds many counts of this clonotype. The rearrangement joins TRBV12-3 or TRBV12-4 to TRBJ1-1, with 7 bases matching TRBD1. This CDR3 is built from 14 residues. J was trimmed by 1 base and V by 3 bases; bases with no gene match: 2. Here the CDR3 DNA reads TGTGCCAGCAGTTTCGACAGGGCGAACACTGAAGCTTTCTTT. Protein sequence: CASSFDRANTEAFF.

The sample holds many counts of this clonotype. The genes are TRBV7-2 and TRBJ2-1, with D unresolved. The germline V gene encodes CDR1 SGHTA and CDR2 FQGNSA. V was clipped by 1 base and J by 2 bases, with 9 bases between them. The CDR3 length is 15 residues. CDR3 residues: CASSLEGNPYNEQFF. The DNA of the CDR3 is TGTGCCAGCAGCTTAGAAGGTAACCCCTACAATGAGCAGTTCTTC. The whole variable domain, remainder taken from reference TRBV7-2 and TRBJ2-1, is GAGVSQSPSNKVTEKGKDVELRCDPISGHTALYWYRQSLGQGLEFLIYFQGNSAPDKSGLPSDRFSAERTGGSVSTLTIQRTQQEDSAVYLCASSLEGNPYNEQFFGPGTRLTVL.

The rearrangement uses TRBV3-1 and TRBJ2-3; TRBD2 aligns across 12 bases. CDR3 length equals 16 residues. V trimming: 1 base; J trimming: 10 bases; junction bases outside the gene matches: 9. CDR1 is LGHDT, CDR2 YNNKEL, per germline (reference sequence). Here the CDR3 DNA reads TGTGCCAGCAGCCAAGCCACGAGAACTAGCGGGGGGTCGCAGTATTTT. Amino acids: CASSQATRTSGGSQYF.

The CDR3 reads CASSFGGEKLFF. The CDR3 DNA reads TGTGCCAGCAGTTTTGGGGGAGAAAAACTGTTTTTT. The chain joins TRBV12-3 or TRBV12-4 to TRBJ1-4; a possible D gene is TRBD1 (5 bases). Trimming stripped 3 bases from V and 8 bases from J, with 7 bases between. The CDR3 loop spans 12 amino acids.

This clonotype was picked up a small number of times. The chain carries TRBV19 and TRBJ1-5, with 7 bases matching TRBD1. The J segment lost 6 bases and the V segment lost 8 bases, leaving 10 bases of the junction unmatched. Germline V gene sequence: CDR1 LNHDA, CDR2 SQIVND (reference sequence). The length of the CDR3 is 14 residues. The CDR3 reads CASSPGTAFQPQHF. The CDR3 DNA reads TGTGCCAGTTCTCCCGGGACAGCGTTTCAGCCCCAGCATTTT.

J is TRBJ1-1 and V is TRBV5-1; D ambiguous. CDR1 and CDR2 from the germline V gene are SGHRS and YFSETQ. V dropped 0 bases and J dropped 3 bases, with 18 bases sitting between them. CDR3 length equals 17 residues. CDR3 residues: CASSLVSPGKGYTEAFF. The CDR3 nucleotides read TGCGCCAGCAGCTTGGTCTCGCCCGGGAAAGGGTACACTGAAGCTTTCTTT.

This clonotype came up many times. The chain combines TRBV7-9 with TRBJ2-2; possibly TRBD2 for D (5 bases). The V end was cut by 4 bases, the J end by 1 base, with 13 bases between. The CDR3 sequence is 16 residues long. Looked up from germline, CDR1 is SEHNR and CDR2 is FQNEAQ (reference sequence). The CDR3 loop is CASSSSGEGNTGELFF. The DNA of the CDR3 is TGTGCCAGCAGCTCCAGCGGCGAAGGGAACACCGGGGAGCTGTTTTTT.

The J gene is TRBJ2-1, the V gene TRBV2; D is possibly TRBD2 (6 bases). The CDR3 totals 14 residues. V was pared by 4 bases and J by 3 bases, with 10 bases between. Germline loops: CDR1 SNHLY, CDR2 FYNNEI. The CDR3 sequence is CASSGGVGYNEQFF. In DNA form, the CDR3 reads TGTGCCAGCAGTGGGGGGGTTGGCTACAATGAGCAGTTCTTC.

This clonotype has ten or more counts. The chain has TRBV5-1 and TRBJ2-1; 8 bases align to TRBD1. The CDR3 is 15 residues long. J gave up 7 bases and V 0 bases, and 6 bases lay outside the gene matches. Germline lookup yields CDR1 SGHRS and CDR2 YFSETQ. The CDR3 protein is CASSLGGQATNEQFF. The DNA of the CDR3 is TGCGCCAGCAGCTTGGGGGGACAGGCTACGAATGAGCAGTTCTTC.

In this sample, this clonotype turned up a few times. The chain recombines TRBV4-1 with TRBJ2-1, with D perhaps being TRBD1 or TRBD2 (7 bases each). The V gene lost 5 bases and the J gene lost 5 bases, with 16 bases spanning the gap. The CDR3 totals 15 residues. Germline lookup yields CDR1 MGHRA and CDR2 YSYEKL. The CDR3 DNA reads as TGCGCCAGCAGCGCGACTAGCAGGGGGGACAATGAGCAGTTCTTC. Residues: CASSATSRGDNEQFF.

The chain is built from TRBV4-2 and TRBJ1-1; D perhaps matches TRBD1 (5 bases). Trimming shortened V by 0 bases and J by 1 base, and 12 bases separated the two germline ends. Germline CDR1 and CDR2: LGHNA and YNFKEQ. The CDR3 covers 16 residues. The CDR3 region is CASSQDPRVTNTEAFF. The CDR3 coding sequence is TGTGCCAGCAGCCAAGATCCCAGGGTTACGAACACTGAAGCTTTCTTT.

This clonotype was seen repeatedly, ten times or more. CDR3: CASSLARREGTIYF. The CDR3 DNA is TGTGCCAGCAGCTTAGCAAGACGAGAAGGAACCATATATTTT. This chain links TRBV7-9 with TRBJ1-3; D unresolved. The CDR3 spans 14 residues. V lost 0 bases, J lost 10 bases, and 13 bases lay in between. Germline V gives CDR1 SEHNR, CDR2 FQNEAQ (reference sequence).

This clonotype came up a few times. This chain links TRBV6-1 with TRBJ2-7, with TRBD2 as a possible D gene (5 bases). Per the germline V gene, CDR1 is MNHNS and CDR2 is SASEGT. The V gene lost 5 bases and the J gene lost 2 bases, with 13 bases spanning the gap. CDR3 length: 14 amino acids. CDR3 amino acids: CASSLRTGTYEQYF. CDR3 coding DNA: TGTGCCAGCAGTCTCCGAACGGGGACCTACGAGCAGTACTTC.

The chain carries TRBV6-5 and TRBJ1-3; tentative D call: TRBD1 (5 bases). CDR1 and CDR2 from the germline V gene are MNHEY and SVGAGI. CDR3 length: 16 residues. With 6 bases removed from V and 5 bases from J, the gap between germline ends came to 20 bases. CDR3 loop: CASSPGGAVRRNTIYF. CDR3 DNA sequence: TGTGCCAGCAGCCCCGGAGGGGCTGTTCGCAGAAACACCATATATTTT.

There are a few counts of this clonotype. The chain joins TRBV7-9 to TRBJ1-1; a possible D gene is TRBD1 (5 bases). The CDR3 sequence is 17 residues long. Germline V gene sequence: CDR1 SEHNR, CDR2 FQNEAQ (reference sequence). V shed 1 base and J shed 5 bases, with 20 bases lying between them. CDR3 nucleotides: TGTGCCAGCAGCTTAGTTGGGAGAGAGGGGATGTGGACTGAAGCTTTCTTT. Translated: CASSLVGREGMWTEAFF.

This clonotype occurred many times. J is TRBJ2-3 and V is TRBV4-2; 7 nucleotides line up with TRBD2. J gave up 6 bases and V 1 base, and 7 bases lay outside the gene matches. Germline V CDR1 and CDR2: LGHNA, YNFKEQ. The CDR3 loop spans 15 amino acids. The DNA for the CDR3 is TGTGCCAGCAGCCAAGGCCAAGGGGACTACGATACGCAGTATTTT. Translated: CASSQGQGDYDTQYF.